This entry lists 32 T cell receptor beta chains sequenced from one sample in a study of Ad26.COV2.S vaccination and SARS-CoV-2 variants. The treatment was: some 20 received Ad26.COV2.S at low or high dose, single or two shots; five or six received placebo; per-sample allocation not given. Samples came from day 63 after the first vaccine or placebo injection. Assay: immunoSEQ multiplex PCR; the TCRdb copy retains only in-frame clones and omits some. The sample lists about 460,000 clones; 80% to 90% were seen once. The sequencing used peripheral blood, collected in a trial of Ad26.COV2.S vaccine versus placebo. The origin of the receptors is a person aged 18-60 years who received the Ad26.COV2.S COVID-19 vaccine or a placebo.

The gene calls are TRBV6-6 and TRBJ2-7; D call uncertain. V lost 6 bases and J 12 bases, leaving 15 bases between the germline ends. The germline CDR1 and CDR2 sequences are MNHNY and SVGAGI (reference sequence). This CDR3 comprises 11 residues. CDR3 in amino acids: CASRHDRILYF. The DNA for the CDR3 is TGTGCCAGCAGACACGACCGTATCTTGTACTTC.

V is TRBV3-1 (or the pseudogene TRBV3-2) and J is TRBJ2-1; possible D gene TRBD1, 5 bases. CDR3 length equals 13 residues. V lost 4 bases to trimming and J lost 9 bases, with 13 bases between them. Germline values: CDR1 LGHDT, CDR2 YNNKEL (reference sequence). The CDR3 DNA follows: TGTGCCAGCAGCCGAGCTGGGGCTAGTGAGCAGTTCTTC. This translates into CASSRAGASEQFF.

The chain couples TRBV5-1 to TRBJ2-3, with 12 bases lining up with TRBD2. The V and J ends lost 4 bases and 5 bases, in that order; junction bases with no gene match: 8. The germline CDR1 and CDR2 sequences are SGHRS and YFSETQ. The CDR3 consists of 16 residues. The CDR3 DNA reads TGCGCCAGCAGCCCTACACTAGCGGGGGGATTAGATACGCAGTATTTT. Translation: CASSPTLAGGLDTQYF.

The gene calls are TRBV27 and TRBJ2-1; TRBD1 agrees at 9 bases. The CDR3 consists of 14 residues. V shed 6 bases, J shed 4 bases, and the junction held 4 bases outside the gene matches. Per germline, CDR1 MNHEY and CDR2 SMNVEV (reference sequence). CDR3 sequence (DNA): TGTGCCAGCAGCCGGACAGGGGCGTACAATGAGCAGTTCTTC. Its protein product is CASSRTGAYNEQFF.

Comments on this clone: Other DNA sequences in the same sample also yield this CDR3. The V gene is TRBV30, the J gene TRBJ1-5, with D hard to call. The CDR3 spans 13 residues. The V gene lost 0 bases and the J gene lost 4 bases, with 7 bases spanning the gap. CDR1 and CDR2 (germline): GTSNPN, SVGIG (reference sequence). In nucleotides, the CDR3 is TGTGCCTGGAGTGTACTAGGGAATCAGCCCCAGCATTTT. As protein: CAWSVLGNQPQHF.

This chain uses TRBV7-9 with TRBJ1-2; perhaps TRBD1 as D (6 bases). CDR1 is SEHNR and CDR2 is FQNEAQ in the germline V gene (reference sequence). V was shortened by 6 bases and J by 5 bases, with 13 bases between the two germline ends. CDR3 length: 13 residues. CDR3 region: CASSGTGRYGYTF. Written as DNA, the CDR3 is TGTGCCAGCAGTGGAACAGGGAGGTATGGCTACACCTTC.

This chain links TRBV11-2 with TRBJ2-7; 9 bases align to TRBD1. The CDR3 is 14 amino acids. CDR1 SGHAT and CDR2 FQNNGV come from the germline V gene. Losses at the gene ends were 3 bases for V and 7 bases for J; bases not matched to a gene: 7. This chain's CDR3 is CASSLGQGSWEQYF. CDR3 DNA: TGTGCCAGCAGCTTGGGACAGGGATCCTGGGAGCAGTACTTC.

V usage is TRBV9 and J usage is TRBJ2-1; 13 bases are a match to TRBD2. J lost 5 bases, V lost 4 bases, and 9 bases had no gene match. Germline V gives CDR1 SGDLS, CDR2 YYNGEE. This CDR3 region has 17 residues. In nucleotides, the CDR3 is TGTGCCAGCAGCCCAGGACTAGCGGGGGAGAAACACAATGAGCAGTTCTTC. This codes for CASSPGLAGEKHNEQFF. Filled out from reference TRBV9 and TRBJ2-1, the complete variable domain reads DSGVTQTPKHLITATGQRVTLRCSPRSGDLSVYWYQQSLDQGLQFLIQYYNGEERAKGNILERFSAQQFPDLHSELNLSSLELGDSALYFCASSPGLAGEKHNEQFFGPGTRLTVL.

CDR3 sequence: CASSETGLAGDGEQYF. The CDR3, as DNA: TGCGCCAGCAGCGAAACAGGACTAGCGGGAGATGGCGAGCAGTACTTC. The chain links TRBV4-1 to TRBJ2-7, with 13 bases that match TRBD2. V was clipped by 5 bases and J by 6 bases; unmatched bases: 10. The CDR3 extends over 16 amino acids. Germline V gives CDR1 MGHRA, CDR2 YSYEKL.

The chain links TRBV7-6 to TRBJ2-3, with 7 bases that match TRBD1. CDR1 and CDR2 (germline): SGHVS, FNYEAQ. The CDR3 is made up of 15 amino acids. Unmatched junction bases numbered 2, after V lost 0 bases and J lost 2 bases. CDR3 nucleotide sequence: TGTGCCAGCAGCTTAGCCGGGACAGCCACAGATACGCAGTATTTT. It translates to CASSLAGTATDTQYF.

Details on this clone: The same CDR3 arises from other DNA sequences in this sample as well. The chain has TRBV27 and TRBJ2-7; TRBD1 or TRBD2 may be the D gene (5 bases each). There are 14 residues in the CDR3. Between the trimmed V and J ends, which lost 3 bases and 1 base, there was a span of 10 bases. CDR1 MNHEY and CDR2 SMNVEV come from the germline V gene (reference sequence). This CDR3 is CASSLSGSSYEQYF. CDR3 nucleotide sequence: TGTGCCAGCAGTTTGTCAGGGAGTTCCTACGAGCAGTACTTC.

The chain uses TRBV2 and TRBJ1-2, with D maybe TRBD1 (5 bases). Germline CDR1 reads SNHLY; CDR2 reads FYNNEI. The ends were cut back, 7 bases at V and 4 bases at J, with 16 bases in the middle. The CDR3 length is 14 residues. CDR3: CASTRDSFIYGYTF. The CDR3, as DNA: TGTGCCAGCACCAGGGACTCGTTTATCTATGGCTACACCTTC.

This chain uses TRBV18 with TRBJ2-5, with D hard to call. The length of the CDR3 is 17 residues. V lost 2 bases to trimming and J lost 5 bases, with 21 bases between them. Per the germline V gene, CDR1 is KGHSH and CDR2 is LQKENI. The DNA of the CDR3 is TGTGCCAGCTCACCAAACCGCGGTACACATCGATGGGAGACCCAGTACTTC. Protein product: CASSPNRGTHRWETQYF.

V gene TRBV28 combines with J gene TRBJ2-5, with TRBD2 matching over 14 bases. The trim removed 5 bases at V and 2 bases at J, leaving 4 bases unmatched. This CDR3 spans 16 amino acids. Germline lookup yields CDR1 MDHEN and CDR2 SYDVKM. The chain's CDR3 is CASSVGLAGAQETQYF. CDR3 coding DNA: TGTGCCAGCAGTGTGGGACTAGCGGGGGCGCAAGAGACCCAGTACTTC.

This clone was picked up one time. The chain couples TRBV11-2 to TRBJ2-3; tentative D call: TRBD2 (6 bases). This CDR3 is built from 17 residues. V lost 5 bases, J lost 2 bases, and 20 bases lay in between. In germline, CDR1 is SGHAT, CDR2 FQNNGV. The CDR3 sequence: CASSLPLGGTYTDTQYF. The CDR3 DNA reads TGTGCCAGCAGCCTCCCCCTGGGCGGGACCTACACAGATACGCAGTATTTT.

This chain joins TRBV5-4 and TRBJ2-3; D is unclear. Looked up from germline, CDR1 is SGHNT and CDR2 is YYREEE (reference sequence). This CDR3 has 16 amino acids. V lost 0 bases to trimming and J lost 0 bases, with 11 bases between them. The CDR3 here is CASSLGARFSTDTQYF. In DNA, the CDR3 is TGTGCCAGCAGCTTGGGGGCCCGATTTAGCACAGATACGCAGTATTTT.

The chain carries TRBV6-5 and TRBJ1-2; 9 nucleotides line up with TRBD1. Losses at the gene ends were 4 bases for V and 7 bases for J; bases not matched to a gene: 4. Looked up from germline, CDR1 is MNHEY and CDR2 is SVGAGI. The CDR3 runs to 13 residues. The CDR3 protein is CASSWDRAAGYTF. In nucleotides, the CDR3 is TGTGCCAGCAGTTGGGACAGGGCGGCTGGCTACACCTTC.

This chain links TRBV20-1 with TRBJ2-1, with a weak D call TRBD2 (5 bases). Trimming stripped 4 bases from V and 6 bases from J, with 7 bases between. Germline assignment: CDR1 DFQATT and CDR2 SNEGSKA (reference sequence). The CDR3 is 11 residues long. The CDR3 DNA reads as TGCAGTGCTACACGGGGCAATGAGCAGTTCTTC. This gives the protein CSATRGNEQFF.

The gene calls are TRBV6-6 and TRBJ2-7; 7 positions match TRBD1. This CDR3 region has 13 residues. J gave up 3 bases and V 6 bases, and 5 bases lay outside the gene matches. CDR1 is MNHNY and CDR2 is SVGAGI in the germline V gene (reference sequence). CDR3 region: CASRRDRYYEQYF. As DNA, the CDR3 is TGTGCCAGCAGGAGGGACAGATACTACGAGCAGTACTTC.

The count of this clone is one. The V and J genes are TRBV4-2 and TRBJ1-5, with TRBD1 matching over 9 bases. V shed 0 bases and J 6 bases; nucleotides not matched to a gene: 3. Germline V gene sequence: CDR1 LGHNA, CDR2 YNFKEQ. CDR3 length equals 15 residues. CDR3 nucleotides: TGTGCCAGCAGCCAAGAACAGGGGGCAAGTCAGCCCCAGCATTTT. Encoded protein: CASSQEQGASQPQHF.

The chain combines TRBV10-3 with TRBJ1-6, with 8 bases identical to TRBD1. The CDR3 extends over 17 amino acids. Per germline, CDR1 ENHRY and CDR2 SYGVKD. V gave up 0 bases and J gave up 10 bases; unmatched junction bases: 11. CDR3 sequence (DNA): TGTGCCATCAGTGAGTCGCTACCCGGGACAGGAACGTCACCCCTCCACTTT. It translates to CAISESLPGTGTSPLHF.

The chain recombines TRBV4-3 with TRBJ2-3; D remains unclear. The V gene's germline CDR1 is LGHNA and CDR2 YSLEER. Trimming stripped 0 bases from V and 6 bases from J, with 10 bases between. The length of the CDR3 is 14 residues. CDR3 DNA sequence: TGCGCCAGCAGCCAAGATCTATTTCGGGATACGCAGTATTTT. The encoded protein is CASSQDLFRDTQYF.

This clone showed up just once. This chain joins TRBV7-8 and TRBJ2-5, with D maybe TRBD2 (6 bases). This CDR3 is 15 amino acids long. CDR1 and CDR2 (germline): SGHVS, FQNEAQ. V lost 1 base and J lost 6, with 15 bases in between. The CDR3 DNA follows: TGTGCCAGCAGCTTAGGGGGGGTAATGTCCCAGACCCAGTACTTC. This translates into CASSLGGVMSQTQYF.

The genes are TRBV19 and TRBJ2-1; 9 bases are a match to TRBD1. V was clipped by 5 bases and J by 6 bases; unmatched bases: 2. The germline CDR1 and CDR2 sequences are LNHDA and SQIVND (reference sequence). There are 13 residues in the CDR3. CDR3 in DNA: TGTGCCAGTAGTCTGGGACAGGGCAATGAGCAGTTCTTC. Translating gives CASSLGQGNEQFF.

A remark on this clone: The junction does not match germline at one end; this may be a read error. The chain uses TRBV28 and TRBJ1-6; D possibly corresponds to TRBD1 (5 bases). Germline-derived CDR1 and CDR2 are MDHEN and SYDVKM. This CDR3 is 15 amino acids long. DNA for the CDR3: TGTGCCAGCAGGGCAGGGCAAATTTATAGTTCACCCCTCCACTTT. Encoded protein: CASRAGQIYSSPLHF. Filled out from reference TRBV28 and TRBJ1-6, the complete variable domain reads DVKVTQSSRYLVKRTGEKVFLECVQDMDHENMFWYRQDPGLGLRLIYFSYDVKMKEKGDIPEGYSVSREKKERFSLILESASTNQTSMYLCASRAGQIYSSPLHFGNGTRLTVT.

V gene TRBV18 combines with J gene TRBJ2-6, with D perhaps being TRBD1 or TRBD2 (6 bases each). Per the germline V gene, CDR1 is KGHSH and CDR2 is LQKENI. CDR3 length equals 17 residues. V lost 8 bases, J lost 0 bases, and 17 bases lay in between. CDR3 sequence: CASAGDSTPSGANVLTF. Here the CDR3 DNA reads TGTGCCAGCGCAGGGGACTCCACACCCTCTGGGGCCAACGTCCTGACTTTC.

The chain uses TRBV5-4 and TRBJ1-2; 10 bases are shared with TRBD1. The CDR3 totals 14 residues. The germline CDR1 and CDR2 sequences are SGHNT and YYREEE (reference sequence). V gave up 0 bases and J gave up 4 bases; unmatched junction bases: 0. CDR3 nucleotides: TGTGCCAGCAGCTTGGGGACAGGGGGCTATGGCTACACCTTC. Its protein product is CASSLGTGGYGYTF.

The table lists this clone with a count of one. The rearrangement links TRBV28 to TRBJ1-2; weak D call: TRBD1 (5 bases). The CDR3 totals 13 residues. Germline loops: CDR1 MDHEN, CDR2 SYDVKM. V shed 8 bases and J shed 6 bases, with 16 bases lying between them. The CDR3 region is CASGAGTLHGYTF. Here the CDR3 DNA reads TGTGCCAGCGGGGCCGGGACTTTACATGGCTACACCTTC.

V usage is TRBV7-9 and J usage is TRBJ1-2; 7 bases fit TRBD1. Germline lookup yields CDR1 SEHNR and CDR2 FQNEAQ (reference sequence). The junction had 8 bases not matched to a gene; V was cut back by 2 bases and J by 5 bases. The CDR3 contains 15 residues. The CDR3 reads CASSLWGDRGYGYTF. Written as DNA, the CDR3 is TGTGCCAGCAGCTTATGGGGGGACAGAGGATATGGCTACACCTTC.

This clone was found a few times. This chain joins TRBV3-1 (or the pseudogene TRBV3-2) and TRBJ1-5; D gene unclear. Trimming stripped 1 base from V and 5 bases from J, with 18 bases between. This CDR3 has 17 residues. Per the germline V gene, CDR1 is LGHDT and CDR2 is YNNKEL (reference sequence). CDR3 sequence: CASSQGFKGSRHQPQHF. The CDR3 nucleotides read TGTGCCAGCAGCCAAGGCTTTAAGGGCAGTCGGCATCAGCCCCAGCATTTT.

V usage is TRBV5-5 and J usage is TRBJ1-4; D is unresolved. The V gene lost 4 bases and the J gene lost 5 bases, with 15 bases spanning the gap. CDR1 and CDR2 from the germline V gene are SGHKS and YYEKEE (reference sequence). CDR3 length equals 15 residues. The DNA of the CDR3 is TGTGCCAGCAGCCCGTCGGGCTTCCTAAATGAAAAACTGTTTTTT. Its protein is CASSPSGFLNEKLFF.

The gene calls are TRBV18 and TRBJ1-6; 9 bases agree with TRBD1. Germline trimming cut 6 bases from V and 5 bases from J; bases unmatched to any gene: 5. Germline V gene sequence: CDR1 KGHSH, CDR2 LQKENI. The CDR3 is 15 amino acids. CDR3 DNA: TGTGCCAGCTCGGCCGACAGGGGGAATAATTCACCCCTCCACTTT. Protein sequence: CASSADRGNNSPLHF.